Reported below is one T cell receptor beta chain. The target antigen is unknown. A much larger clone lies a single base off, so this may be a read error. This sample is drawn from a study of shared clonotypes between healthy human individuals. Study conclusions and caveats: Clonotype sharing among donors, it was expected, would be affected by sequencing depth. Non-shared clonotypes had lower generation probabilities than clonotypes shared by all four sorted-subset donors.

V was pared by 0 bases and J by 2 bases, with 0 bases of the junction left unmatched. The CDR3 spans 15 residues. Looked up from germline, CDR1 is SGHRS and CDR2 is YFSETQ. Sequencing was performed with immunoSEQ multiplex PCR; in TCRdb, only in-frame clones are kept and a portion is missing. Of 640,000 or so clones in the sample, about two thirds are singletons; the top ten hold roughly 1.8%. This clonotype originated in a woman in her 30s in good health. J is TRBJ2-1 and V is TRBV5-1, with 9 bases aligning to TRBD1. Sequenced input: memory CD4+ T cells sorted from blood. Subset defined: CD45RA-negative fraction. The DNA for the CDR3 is TGCGCCAGCAGCTTGGGGGACAGGGCCTACAATGAGCAGTTCTTC. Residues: CASSLGDRAYNEQFF.